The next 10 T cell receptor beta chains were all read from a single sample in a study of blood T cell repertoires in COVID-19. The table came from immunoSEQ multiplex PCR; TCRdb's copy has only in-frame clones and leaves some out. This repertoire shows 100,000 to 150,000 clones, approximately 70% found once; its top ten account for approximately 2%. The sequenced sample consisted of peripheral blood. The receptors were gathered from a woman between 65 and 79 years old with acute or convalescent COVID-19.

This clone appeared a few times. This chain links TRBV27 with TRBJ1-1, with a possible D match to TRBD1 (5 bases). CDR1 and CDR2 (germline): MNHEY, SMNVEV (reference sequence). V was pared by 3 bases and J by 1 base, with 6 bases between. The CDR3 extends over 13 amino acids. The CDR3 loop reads CASSFGANTEAFF. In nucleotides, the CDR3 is TGTGCCAGCAGTTTTGGGGCGAACACTGAAGCTTTCTTT.

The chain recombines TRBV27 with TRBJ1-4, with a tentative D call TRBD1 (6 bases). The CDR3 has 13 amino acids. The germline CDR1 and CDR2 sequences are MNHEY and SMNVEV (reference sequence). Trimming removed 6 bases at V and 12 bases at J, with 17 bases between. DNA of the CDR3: TGTGCCAGCAGCTTCGCAGGGGATGGGGAACTGTTTTTT. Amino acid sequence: CASSFAGDGELFF.

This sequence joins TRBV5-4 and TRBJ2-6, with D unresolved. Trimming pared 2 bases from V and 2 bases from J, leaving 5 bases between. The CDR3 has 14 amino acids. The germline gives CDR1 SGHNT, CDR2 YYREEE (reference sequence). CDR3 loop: CASSLSAGANVLTF. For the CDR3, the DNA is TGTGCCAGCAGCTTATCTGCTGGGGCCAACGTCCTGACTTTC.

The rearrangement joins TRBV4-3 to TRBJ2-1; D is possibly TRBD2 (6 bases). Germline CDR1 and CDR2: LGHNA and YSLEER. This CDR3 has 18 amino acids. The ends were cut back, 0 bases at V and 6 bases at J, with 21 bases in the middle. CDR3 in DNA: TGCGCCAGCAGCCAAGATTCGGGGGAAAGGCACTTAGGCAATGAGCAGTTCTTC. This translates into CASSQDSGERHLGNEQFF.

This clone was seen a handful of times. The CDR3 bases are TGTGCCAGCAGTAAGAGTGAGAACACTGAAGCTTTCTTT. Its translation is CASSKSENTEAFF. The chain links TRBV6-4 to TRBJ1-1; D ambiguous. In germline, CDR1 is MRHNA, CDR2 SNTAGT. V shed 5 bases and J shed 1 base, with 8 bases lying between them. CDR3 length: 13 residues.

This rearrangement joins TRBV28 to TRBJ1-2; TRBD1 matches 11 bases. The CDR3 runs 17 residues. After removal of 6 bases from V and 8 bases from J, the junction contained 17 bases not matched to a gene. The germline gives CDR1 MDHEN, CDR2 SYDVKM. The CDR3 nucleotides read TGTGCCAGCAGGACCGTTTACCGGGACAGGGGGATACAGGGCTACACCTTC. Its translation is CASRTVYRDRGIQGYTF.

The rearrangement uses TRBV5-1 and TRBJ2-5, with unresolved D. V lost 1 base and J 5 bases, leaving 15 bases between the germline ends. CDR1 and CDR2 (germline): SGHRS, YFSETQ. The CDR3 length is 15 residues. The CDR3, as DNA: TGCGCCAGCAGCTTGACGTTAAATGTCGGTGAGACCCAGTACTTC. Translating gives CASSLTLNVGETQYF.

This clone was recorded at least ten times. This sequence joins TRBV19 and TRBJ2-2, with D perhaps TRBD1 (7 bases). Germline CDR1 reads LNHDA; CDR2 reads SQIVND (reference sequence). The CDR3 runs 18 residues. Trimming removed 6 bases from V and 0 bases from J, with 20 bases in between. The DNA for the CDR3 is TGTGCCAGTAGGTCACGGGCCAGGGGGGCATCGAACACCGGGGAGCTGTTTTTT. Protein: CASRSRARGASNTGELFF.

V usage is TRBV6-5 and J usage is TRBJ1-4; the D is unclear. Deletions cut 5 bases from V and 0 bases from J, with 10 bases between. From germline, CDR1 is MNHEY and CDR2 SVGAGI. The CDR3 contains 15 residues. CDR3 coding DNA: TGTGCCAGCAGTCCGACATATACAACTAATGAAAAACTGTTTTTT. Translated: CASSPTYTTNEKLFF.

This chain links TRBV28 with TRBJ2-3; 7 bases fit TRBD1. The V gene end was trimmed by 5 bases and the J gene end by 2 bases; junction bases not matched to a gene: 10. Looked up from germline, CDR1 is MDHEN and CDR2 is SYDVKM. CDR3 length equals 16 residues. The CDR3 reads CASSPTGMETTDTQYF. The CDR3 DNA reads TGTGCCAGCAGTCCGACAGGGATGGAAACCACAGATACGCAGTATTTT.